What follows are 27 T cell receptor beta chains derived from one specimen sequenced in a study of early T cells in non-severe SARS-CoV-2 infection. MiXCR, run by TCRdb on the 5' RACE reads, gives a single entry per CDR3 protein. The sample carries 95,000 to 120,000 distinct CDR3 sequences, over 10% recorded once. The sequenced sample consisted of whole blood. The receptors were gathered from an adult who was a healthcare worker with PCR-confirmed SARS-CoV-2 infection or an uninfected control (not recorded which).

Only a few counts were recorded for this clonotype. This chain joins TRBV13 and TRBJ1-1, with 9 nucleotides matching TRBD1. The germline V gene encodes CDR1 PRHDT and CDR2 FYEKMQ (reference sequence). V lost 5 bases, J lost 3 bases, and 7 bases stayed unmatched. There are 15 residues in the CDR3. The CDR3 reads CASSPGDREDTEAFF. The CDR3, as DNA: TGTGCCAGCAGCCCAGGGGACAGGGAAGACACTGAAGCTTTCTTT.

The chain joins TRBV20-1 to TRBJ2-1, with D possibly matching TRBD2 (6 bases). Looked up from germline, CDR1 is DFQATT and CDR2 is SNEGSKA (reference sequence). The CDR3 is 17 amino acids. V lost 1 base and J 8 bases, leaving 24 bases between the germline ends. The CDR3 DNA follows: TGCAGTGCTAGAGGGGAGGAACGGGTCCGAGTTACTGATGAGCAGTTCTTC. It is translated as CSARGEERVRVTDEQFF.

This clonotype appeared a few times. The CDR3 loop is CASSYLLGNRLNTEAFF. The CDR3 nucleotides are TGTGCCAGCAGTTACCTTCTAGGGAACAGACTGAACACTGAAGCTTTCTTT. The chain joins TRBV6-5 to TRBJ1-1; D gene unclear. CDR1 and CDR2 from the germline V gene are MNHEY and SVGAGI. V lost 2 bases and J 0 bases, leaving 16 bases between the germline ends. The CDR3 extends over 17 amino acids.

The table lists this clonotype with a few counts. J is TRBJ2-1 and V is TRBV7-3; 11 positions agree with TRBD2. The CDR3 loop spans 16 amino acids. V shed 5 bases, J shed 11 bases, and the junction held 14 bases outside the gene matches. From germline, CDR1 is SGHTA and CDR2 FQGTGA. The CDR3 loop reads CASSPGLAGGLGKQFF. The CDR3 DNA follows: TGTGCCAGCAGCCCCGGTCTAGCGGGAGGTTTAGGTAAGCAGTTCTTC.

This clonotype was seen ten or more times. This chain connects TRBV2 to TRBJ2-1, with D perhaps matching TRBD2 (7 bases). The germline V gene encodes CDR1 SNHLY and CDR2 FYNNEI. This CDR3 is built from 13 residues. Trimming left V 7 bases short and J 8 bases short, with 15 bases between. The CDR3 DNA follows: TGTGCCAGCAATCGGGGGGCCACCCATGAGCAGTTCTTC. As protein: CASNRGATHEQFF. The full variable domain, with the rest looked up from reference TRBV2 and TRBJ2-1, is EPEVTQTPSHQVTQMGQEVILRCVPISNHLYFYWYRQILGQKVEFLVSFYNNEISEKSEIFDDQFSVERPDGSNFTLKIRSTKLEDSAMYFCASNRGATHEQFFGPGTRLTVL.

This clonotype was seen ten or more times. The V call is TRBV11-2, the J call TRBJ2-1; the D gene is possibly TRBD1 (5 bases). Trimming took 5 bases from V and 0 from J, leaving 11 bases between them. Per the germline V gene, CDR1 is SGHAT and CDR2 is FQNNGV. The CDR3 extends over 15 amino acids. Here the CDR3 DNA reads TGTGCCAGCAGCCAGCAGGGTAGCTCCTACAATGAGCAGTTCTTC. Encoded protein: CASSQQGSSYNEQFF.

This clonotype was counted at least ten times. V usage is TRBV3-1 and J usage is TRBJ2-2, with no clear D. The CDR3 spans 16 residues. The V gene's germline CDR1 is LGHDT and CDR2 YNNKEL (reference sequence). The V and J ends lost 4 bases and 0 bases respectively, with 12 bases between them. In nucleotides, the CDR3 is TGTGCCAGCAGCCCCGGCTTAGGCCCGAACACCGGGGAGCTGTTTTTT. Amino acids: CASSPGLGPNTGELFF.

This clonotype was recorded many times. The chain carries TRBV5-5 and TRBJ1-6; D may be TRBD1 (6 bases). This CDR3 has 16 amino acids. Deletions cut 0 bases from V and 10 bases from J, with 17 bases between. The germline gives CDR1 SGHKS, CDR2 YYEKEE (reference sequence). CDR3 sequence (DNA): TGTGCCAGCAGCTTGGAGGGGGGGAGTAGAGAATCACCCCTCCACTTT. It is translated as CASSLEGGSRESPLHF.

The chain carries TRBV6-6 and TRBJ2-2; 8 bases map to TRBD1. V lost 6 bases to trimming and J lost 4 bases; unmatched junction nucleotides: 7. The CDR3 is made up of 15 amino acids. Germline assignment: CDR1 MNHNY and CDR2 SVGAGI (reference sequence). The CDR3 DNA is TGTGCCAGCAGCCGGGGACAGGCGGGCACCGGGGAGCTGTTTTTT. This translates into CASSRGQAGTGELFF.

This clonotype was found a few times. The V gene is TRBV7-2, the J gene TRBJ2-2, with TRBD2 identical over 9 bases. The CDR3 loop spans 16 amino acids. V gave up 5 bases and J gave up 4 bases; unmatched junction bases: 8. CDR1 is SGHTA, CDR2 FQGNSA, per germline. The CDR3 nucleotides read TGTGCCAGCAGCCCCGCCGGGACTAGCACCACCGGGGAGCTGTTTTTT. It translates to CASSPAGTSTTGELFF.

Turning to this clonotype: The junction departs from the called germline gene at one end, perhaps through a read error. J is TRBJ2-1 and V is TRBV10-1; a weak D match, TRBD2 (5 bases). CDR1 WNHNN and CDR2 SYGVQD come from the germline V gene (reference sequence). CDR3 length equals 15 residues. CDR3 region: CASSELAVGDNEQFF. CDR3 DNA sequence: TGTGCCAGCAGTGAGCTCGCCGTGGGAGACAATGAGCAGTTCTTC.

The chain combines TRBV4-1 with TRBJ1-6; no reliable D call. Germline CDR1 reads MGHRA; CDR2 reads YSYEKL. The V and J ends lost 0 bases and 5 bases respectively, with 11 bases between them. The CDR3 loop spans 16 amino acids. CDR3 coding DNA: TGCGCCAGCAGCCAAGATATTAATCGGGATAATTCACCCCTCCACTTT. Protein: CASSQDINRDNSPLHF.

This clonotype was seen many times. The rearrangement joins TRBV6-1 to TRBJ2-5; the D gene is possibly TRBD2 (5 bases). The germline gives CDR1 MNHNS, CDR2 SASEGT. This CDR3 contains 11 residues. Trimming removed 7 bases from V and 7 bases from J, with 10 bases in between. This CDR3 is CASNLGGTQYF. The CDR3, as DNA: TGTGCCAGCAATCTAGGAGGGACCCAGTACTTC.

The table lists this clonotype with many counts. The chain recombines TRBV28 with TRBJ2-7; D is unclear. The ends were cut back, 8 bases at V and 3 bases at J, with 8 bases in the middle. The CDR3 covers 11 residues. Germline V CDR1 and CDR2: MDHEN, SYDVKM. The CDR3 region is CASFGFYEQYF. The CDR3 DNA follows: TGTGCCAGCTTCGGCTTCTACGAGCAGTACTTC.

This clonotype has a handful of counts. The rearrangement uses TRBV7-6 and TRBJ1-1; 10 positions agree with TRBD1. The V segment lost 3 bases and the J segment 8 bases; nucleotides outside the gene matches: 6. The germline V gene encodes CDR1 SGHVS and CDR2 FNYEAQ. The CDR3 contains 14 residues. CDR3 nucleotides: TGTGCCAGCAGCTTCAACCCGGGACAGGGGGAAGCTTTCTTT. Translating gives CASSFNPGQGEAFF.

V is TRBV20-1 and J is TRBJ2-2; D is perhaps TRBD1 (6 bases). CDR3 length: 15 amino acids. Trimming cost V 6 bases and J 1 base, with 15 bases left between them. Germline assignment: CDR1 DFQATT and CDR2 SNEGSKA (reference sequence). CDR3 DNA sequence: TGCAGTGCACATCCGGGACACTTGAACACCGGGGAGCTGTTTTTT. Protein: CSAHPGHLNTGELFF.

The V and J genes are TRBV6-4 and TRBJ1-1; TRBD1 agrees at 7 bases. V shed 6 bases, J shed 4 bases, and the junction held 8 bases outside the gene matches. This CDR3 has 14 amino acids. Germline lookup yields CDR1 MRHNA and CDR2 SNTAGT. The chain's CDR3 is CASSVGGAGTEAFF. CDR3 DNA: TGTGCCAGCAGCGTAGGGGGCGCGGGCACTGAAGCTTTCTTT.

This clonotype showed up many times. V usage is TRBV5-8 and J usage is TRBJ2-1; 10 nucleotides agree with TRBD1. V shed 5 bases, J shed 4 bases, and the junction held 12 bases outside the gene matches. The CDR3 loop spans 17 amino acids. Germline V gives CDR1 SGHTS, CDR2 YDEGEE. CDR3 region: CASSSRGTGVFYNEQFF. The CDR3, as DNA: TGTGCCAGCAGTTCTCGCGGGACAGGGGTTTTTTACAATGAGCAGTTCTTC.

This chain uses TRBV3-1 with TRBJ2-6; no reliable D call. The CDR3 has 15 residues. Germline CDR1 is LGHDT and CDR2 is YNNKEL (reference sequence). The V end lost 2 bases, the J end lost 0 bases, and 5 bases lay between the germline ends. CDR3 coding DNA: TGTGCCAGCAGCCAACTAACCTCTGGGGCCAACGTCCTGACTTTC. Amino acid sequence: CASSQLTSGANVLTF.

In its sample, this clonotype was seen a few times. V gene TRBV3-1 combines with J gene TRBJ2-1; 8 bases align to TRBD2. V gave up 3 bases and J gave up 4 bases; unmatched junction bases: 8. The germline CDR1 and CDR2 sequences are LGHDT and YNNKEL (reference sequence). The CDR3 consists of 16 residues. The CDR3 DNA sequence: TGTGCCAGCAGCCAGGGAGCGGGAGAAAGGTACAATGAGCAGTTCTTC. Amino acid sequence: CASSQGAGERYNEQFF.

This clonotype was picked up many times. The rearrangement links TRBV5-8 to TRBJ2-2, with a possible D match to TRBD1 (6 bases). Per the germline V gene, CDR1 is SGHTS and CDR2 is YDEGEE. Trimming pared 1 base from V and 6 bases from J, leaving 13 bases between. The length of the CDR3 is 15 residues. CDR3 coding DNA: TGTGCCAGCAGCTTGAGGAACAGGGACGCCGGGGAGCTGTTTTTT. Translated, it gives CASSLRNRDAGELFF.

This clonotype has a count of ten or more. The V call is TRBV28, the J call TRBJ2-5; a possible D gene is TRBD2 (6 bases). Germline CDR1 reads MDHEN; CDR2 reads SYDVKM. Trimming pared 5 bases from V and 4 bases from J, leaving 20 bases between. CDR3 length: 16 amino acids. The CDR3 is CASSDRDSQFGETQYF. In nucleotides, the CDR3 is TGTGCCAGCAGTGACCGGGACTCACAGTTTGGAGAGACCCAGTACTTC.

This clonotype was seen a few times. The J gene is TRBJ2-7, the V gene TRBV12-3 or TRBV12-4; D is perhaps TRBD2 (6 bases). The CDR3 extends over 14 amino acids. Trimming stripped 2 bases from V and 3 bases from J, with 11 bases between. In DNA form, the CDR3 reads TGTGCCAGCAGTTTACGGGGGTTCGGCTACGAGCAGTACTTC. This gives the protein CASSLRGFGYEQYF.

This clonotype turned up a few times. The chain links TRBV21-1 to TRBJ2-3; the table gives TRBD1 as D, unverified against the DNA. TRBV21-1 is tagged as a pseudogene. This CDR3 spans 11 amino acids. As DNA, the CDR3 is TGTGCCAGCAGCAAAGCCCCGGCGCAGTATTTT. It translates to CASSKAPAQYF.

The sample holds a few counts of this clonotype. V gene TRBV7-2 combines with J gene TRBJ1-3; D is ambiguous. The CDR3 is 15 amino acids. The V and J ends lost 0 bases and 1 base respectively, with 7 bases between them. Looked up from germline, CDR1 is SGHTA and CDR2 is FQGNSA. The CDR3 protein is CASSLAGKSGNTIYF. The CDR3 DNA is TGTGCCAGCAGCTTAGCCGGGAAGTCTGGAAACACCATATATTTT.

The CDR3 region is CASSQDPGTDAIFSYNEQFF. The CDR3 coding sequence is TGCGCCAGCAGCCAAGACCCCGGGACAGATGCCATTTTCTCCTACAATGAGCAGTTCTTC. This chain joins TRBV4-1 and TRBJ2-1, with 7 bases lining up with TRBD1. Germline V gives CDR1 MGHRA, CDR2 YSYEKL. The CDR3 is 20 residues long. The V and J ends lost 0 bases and 0 bases, in that order; junction bases with no gene match: 14.

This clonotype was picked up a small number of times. For the CDR3, the DNA is TGTGCCAGCAGTCTCCTGGACAGCACTGAAGCTTTCTTT. Protein product: CASSLLDSTEAFF. The chain couples TRBV6-5 to TRBJ1-1, with a weak D call TRBD1 (6 bases). CDR1 is MNHEY, CDR2 SVGAGI, per germline. Trimming removed 5 bases from V and 4 bases from J, with 11 bases in between. The CDR3 has 13 amino acids.